This T cell receptor (beta chain) derives from a study of blood T cell repertoires in COVID-19. The CDR3 runs 18 residues. The method was immunoSEQ multiplex PCR; TCRdb's version includes in-frame clones alone and lacks a portion of them. The sample has under 300,000 clones, roughly 88% seen once. The chain links TRBV21-1 to TRBJ2-1; the table calls TRBD2, which could not be checked here. TRBV21-1 is assigned pseudogene status. This TCR came from a middle-aged woman with acute COVID-19. The sequenced sample consisted of PBMCs or T cells enriched from blood (not recorded which). CDR3 protein: CASSKVTSVLGEYNEQFF. CDR3 in DNA: TGTGCCAGCAGCAAAGTTACTAGCGTACTCGGAGAGTACAATGAGCAGTTCTTC.